The 20 T cell receptor beta chains given below trace back to one sample, sequenced in a study of cytomegalovirus exposure and HLA in healthy donors. With 60 Vbeta and 13 Jbeta primers, the PCR was carried out. Profiled with immunoSEQ multiplex PCR; TCRdb holds only in-frame clones, not every one. Here the sample spans 35,000 to 55,000 clones, about two thirds being singletons. Sequencing was done on a sample of PBMCs. These receptors were obtained from a woman in her 30s in good health and CMV-seronegative.

The chain couples TRBV15 to TRBJ1-5; TRBD1 is a possible D gene (5 bases). V was cut by 0 bases and J by 4 bases, with 13 bases left in between. CDR3 size: 16 residues. Per the germline V gene, CDR1 is LNHNV and CDR2 is YYDKDF (reference sequence). DNA of the CDR3: TGTGCCACCAGCAGAGATCGGGCGGGGGGGAATCAGCCCCAGCATTTT. Its protein is CATSRDRAGGNQPQHF.

This clone was detected only a few times. The CDR3 loop is CASSEASITGELFF. CDR3 sequence (DNA): TGTGCCAGCAGTGAAGCTTCTATCACCGGGGAGCTGTTTTTT. The rearrangement joins TRBV6-1 to TRBJ2-2; no reliable D call. V was pared by 0 bases and J by 4 bases, with 6 bases between. CDR1 is MNHNS and CDR2 is SASEGT in the germline V gene. The CDR3 has 14 residues.

This clone occurred a few times. The chain joins TRBV7-2 to TRBJ1-6; 7 bases align to TRBD1. The V segment lost 5 bases and the J segment 7 bases; nucleotides outside the gene matches: 8. The CDR3 contains 15 residues. In germline, CDR1 is SGHTA, CDR2 FQGNSA. In DNA form, the CDR3 reads TGTGCCAGCAGCCAACTCGACAGGGCCAATTCACCCCTCCACTTT. Protein product: CASSQLDRANSPLHF.

This clone was observed a handful of times. This chain connects TRBV19 to TRBJ2-1; the match to TRBD1 covers 9 bases. Germline trimming cut 1 base from V and 8 bases from J; bases unmatched to any gene: 6. Per the germline V gene, CDR1 is LNHDA and CDR2 is SQIVND (reference sequence). CDR3 length: 15 amino acids. The CDR3 nucleotides are TGTGCCAGTAGTATAGTCCCACAGGGGGCCGATGAGCAGTTCTTC. Amino acids: CASSIVPQGADEQFF.

This chain connects TRBV15 to TRBJ2-5, with 8 nucleotides matching TRBD1. Germline trimming cut 5 bases from V and 5 bases from J; bases unmatched to any gene: 13. The CDR3 is 16 amino acids. The V gene's germline CDR1 is LNHNV and CDR2 YYDKDF (reference sequence). DNA of the CDR3: TGTGCCACCAGCCGAGGCCCCACAGGGGGAGGTGAGACCCAGTACTTC. The encoded protein is CATSRGPTGGGETQYF.

The CDR3 region has the DNA TGTGCCAGCGGACTAGGGTTGCGCTACACCTTC. It specifies CASGLGLRYTF. The gene calls are TRBV6-5 and TRBJ1-2; unclear D gene. The CDR3 sequence is 11 residues long. Germline V gives CDR1 MNHEY, CDR2 SVGAGI. Between the trimmed V and J ends, which lost 8 bases and 9 bases, there was a span of 13 bases.

This clone turned up a few times. The chain employs TRBV19 and TRBJ1-4, with 7 bases aligning to TRBD1. The CDR3 has 14 amino acids. With 2 bases clipped from V and 8 bases from J, the junction kept 5 bases outside the gene matches. Per germline, CDR1 LNHDA and CDR2 SQIVND (reference sequence). The CDR3 DNA is TGTGCCAGTAGTATAAGACAGGGAAGGGAAAAACTGTTTTTT. Translated, it gives CASSIRQGREKLFF. Using reference TRBV19 and TRBJ1-4 for the parts outside the CDR3, the full variable domain is DGGITQSPKYLFRKEGQNVTLSCEQNLNHDAMYWYRQDPGQGLRLIYYSQIVNDFQKGDIAEGYSVSREKKESFPLTVTSAQKNPTAFYLCASSIRQGREKLFFGSGTQLSVL.

The rearrangement uses TRBV29-1 and TRBJ2-5, with 7 bases matching TRBD2. Unmatched junction bases numbered 11, after V lost 0 bases and J lost 4 bases. Germline CDR1 is SQVTM and CDR2 is ANQGSEA. The CDR3 consists of 16 residues. The CDR3 reads CSVEEPTSAHIETQYF. DNA for the CDR3: TGCAGCGTTGAAGAACCCACTAGCGCCCATATAGAGACCCAGTACTTC.

The chain carries TRBV2 and TRBJ1-5, with D possibly matching TRBD1 (6 bases). The germline V gene encodes CDR1 SNHLY and CDR2 FYNNEI. CDR3 length: 12 residues. Trimming removed 5 bases at V and 6 bases at J, with 8 bases between. CDR3 sequence: CASSLQGQPQHF. For the CDR3, the DNA is TGTGCCAGCAGTCTACAGGGTCAGCCCCAGCATTTT.

This chain joins TRBV29-1 and TRBJ1-2, with D perhaps TRBD1 (6 bases). Trimming left V 3 bases short and J 2 bases short, with 16 bases between. The CDR3 has 15 residues. Per the germline V gene, CDR1 is SQVTM and CDR2 is ANQGSEA. The CDR3 DNA sequence: TGCAGCGTTGATGTCATCGGGACAACAAACTATGGCTACACCTTC. Amino acid sequence: CSVDVIGTTNYGYTF.

The V gene is TRBV10-1, the J gene TRBJ2-3, with TRBD2 identical over 8 bases. Germline V CDR1 and CDR2: WNHNN, SYGVQD (reference sequence). V was clipped by 3 bases and J by 3 bases; unmatched bases: 5. The CDR3 has 15 residues. CDR3 loop: CASSDSGKGTDTQYF. The DNA for the CDR3 is TGCGCCAGCAGTGATAGCGGGAAGGGTACAGATACGCAGTATTTT.

The chain links TRBV29-1 to TRBJ2-3; 7 bases are shared with TRBD2. Trimming removed 7 bases from V and 2 bases from J; junction bases left unmatched: 15. The germline gives CDR1 SQVTM, CDR2 ANQGSEA. The CDR3 is 16 amino acids. CDR3 region: CSATAGDRDNTDTQYF. CDR3 coding DNA: TGCAGCGCCACCGCGGGAGACCGGGATAACACAGATACGCAGTATTTT.

The chain couples TRBV5-1 to TRBJ2-7, with a possible D match to TRBD1 (5 bases). The CDR3 covers 14 residues. The germline V gene has CDR1 SGHRS and CDR2 YFSETQ. V shed 3 bases and J shed 0 bases, with 10 bases lying between them. The CDR3 reads CASSSDSTSYEQYF. CDR3 nucleotide sequence: TGCGCCAGCAGCTCCGACAGTACCTCCTACGAGCAGTACTTC.

The V call is TRBV25-1, the J call TRBJ2-3; D perhaps matches TRBD1 (6 bases). The germline CDR1 and CDR2 sequences are MGHDK and SYGVNS. The CDR3 has 17 residues. The germline V and J ends were trimmed by 3 bases and 0 bases, with 16 bases remaining between them. CDR3 coding DNA: TGTGCCAGCAGTGAGCGGCAGGGGACCCACAGCACAGATACGCAGTATTTT. Translation gives CASSERQGTHSTDTQYF. Drawing the rest from reference TRBV25-1 and TRBJ2-3, the complete variable domain is EADIYQTPRYLVIGTGKKITLECSQTMGHDKMYWYQQDPGMELHLIHYSYGVNSTEKGDLSSESTVSRIRTEHFPLTLESARPSHTSQYLCASSERQGTHSTDTQYFGPGTRLTVL.

The CDR3 DNA reads TGTGCCAGCAGTGACCAGGGGGCGCACACCGGGGAGCTGTTTTTT. Protein: CASSDQGAHTGELFF. The chain links TRBV6-1 to TRBJ2-2; 8 nucleotides agree with TRBD1. Germline-derived CDR1 and CDR2 are MNHNS and SASEGT. This CDR3 region has 15 residues. V was pared by 3 bases and J by 3 bases, with 3 bases of the junction left unmatched.

This sequence joins TRBV6-1 and TRBJ2-2; the match to TRBD1 covers 7 bases. Germline V gene sequence: CDR1 MNHNS, CDR2 SASEGT. After removal of 4 bases from V and 1 base from J, the junction contained 0 bases not matched to a gene. CDR3 length: 14 residues. In DNA, the CDR3 is TGTGCCAGCAGTGGACAGGGGAACACCGGGGAGCTGTTTTTT. It is translated as CASSGQGNTGELFF.

The chain links TRBV9 to TRBJ2-7; D is undetermined. Germline CDR1 SGDLS, CDR2 YYNGEE. The CDR3 spans 14 residues. V was pared by 0 bases and J by 0 bases, with 7 bases between. This chain's CDR3 is CASSVGLDSYEQYF. The CDR3 DNA follows: TGTGCCAGCAGCGTAGGGCTCGACTCCTACGAGCAGTACTTC.

V usage is TRBV2 and J usage is TRBJ2-5; 7 bases map to TRBD1. J lost 1 base, V lost 6 bases, and 2 bases had no gene match. The CDR3 extends over 13 amino acids. The germline gives CDR1 SNHLY, CDR2 FYNNEI. Written as DNA, the CDR3 is TGTGCCAGCAGGGGACAGCCCCAAGAGACCCAGTACTTC. Encoded protein: CASRGQPQETQYF.

This chain joins TRBV5-6 and TRBJ2-7, with D perhaps TRBD1 (5 bases). CDR3 length: 14 amino acids. The germline CDR1 and CDR2 sequences are SGHDT and YYEEEE. V lost 4 bases to trimming and J lost 6 bases, with 17 bases between them. Written as DNA, the CDR3 is TGTGCCAGCAGCCAGCGTTTTAGGGGCGGCGAGCAGTACTTC. This encodes CASSQRFRGGEQYF.

The chain employs TRBV5-1 and TRBJ1-1; perhaps TRBD1 as D (6 bases). Germline CDR1 reads SGHRS; CDR2 reads YFSETQ. V gave up 0 bases and J gave up 6 bases, with 12 bases separating them. The CDR3 contains 14 residues. The CDR3 protein is CASSLAGPGAEAFF. CDR3 sequence (DNA): TGCGCCAGCAGCTTGGCCGGGCCAGGGGCTGAAGCTTTCTTT.